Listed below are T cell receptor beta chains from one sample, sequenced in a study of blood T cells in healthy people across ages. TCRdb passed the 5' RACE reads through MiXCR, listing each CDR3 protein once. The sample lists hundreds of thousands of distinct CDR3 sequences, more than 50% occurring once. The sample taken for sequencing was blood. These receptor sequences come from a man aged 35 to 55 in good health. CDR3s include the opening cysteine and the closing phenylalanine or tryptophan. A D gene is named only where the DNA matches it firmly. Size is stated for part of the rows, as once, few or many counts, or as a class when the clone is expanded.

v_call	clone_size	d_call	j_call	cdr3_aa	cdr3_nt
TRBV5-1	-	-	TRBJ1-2	CASSLDGVANYGYTF	TGCGCCAGCAGCTTGGATGGGGTCGCTAACTATGGCTACACCTTC
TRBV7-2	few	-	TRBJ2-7	CASSSGTPGAPFSYEQYF	TGTGCCAGCAGCTCCGGGACCCCAGGAGCCCCGTTCTCCTACGAGCAGTACTTC
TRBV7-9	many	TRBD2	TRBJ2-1	CASSPPWRLAVDNEQFF	TGTGCCAGCAGCCCACCTTGGCGCCTAGCGGTCGACAATGAGCAGTTCTTC
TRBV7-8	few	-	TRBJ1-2	CASSLATDYPTYGYTF	TGTGCCAGCAGCTTAGCGACGGACTACCCCACCTATGGCTACACCTTC
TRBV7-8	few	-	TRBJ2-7	CASSLAAGYYEQYF	TGTGCCAGCAGCTTAGCGGCGGGGTACTACGAGCAGTACTTC
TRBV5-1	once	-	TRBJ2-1	CASSLGAPEIDEQFF	TGCGCCAGCAGCTTGGGGGCACCCGAGATCGATGAGCAGTTCTTC
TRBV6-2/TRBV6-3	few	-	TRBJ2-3	CASSLGSWGTDTQYF	TGTGCCAGCAGCCTAGGGAGTTGGGGCACAGATACGCAGTATTTT
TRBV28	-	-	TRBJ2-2	CASRKTVNTGELFF	TGTGCCAGCAGAAAGACCGTGAACACCGGGGAGCTGTTTTTT
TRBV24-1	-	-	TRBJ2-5	CATSDRLNMETQYF	TGTGCCACCAGTGACCGCCTTAATATGGAGACCCAGTACTTC
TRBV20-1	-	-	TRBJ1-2	CSARDHHRNYGYTF	TGCAGTGCTAGAGATCATCACAGAAACTATGGCTACACCTTC
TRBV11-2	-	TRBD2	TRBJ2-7	CASSLNPIAGRGLLIAYEQYF	TGTGCCAGCAGCCTGAACCCAATAGCGGGACGGGGGTTGTTGATTGCCTACGAGCAGTACTTC
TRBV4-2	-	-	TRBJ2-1	CASSHYSPGYNEQFF	TGTGCCAGCAGCCATTACTCGCCGGGCTACAATGAGCAGTTCTTC
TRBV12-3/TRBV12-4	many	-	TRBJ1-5	CASSFYGSIDNQPQHF	TGTGCCAGCAGTTTCTATGGGTCTATCGACAATCAGCCCCAGCATTTT
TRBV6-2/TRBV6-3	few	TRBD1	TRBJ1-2	CASSSPGQGDYGYTF	TGTGCCAGCAGTTCTCCGGGACAGGGGGACTATGGCTACACCTTC
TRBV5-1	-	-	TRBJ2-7	CASSLEQYYEQYF	TGCGCCAGCAGCTTGGAACAGTACTACGAGCAGTACTTC
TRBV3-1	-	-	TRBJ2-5	CASSQVERLQYF	TGTGCCAGCAGCCAAGTTGAACGCTTGCAGTACTTC
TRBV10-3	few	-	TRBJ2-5	CAISASGARETQYF	TGTGCCATCAGTGCCTCAGGGGCGAGGGAGACCCAGTACTTC